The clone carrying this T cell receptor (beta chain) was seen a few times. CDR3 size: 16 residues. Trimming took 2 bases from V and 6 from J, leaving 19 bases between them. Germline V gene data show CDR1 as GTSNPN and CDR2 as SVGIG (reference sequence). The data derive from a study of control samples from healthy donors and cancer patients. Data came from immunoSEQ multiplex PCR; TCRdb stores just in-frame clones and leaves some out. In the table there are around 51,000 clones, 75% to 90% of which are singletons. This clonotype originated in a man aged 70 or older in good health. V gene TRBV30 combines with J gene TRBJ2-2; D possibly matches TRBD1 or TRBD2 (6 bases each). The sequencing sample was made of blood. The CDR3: CAWSRGANVLAGELFF. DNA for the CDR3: TGTGCCTGGAGTAGGGGGGCAAATGTGTTAGCCGGGGAGCTGTTTTTT.